The 28 T cell receptor beta chains below all came from one sample that was sequenced in a study of OX40 agonist ivuxolimab in advanced cancers. Generated by immunoSEQ multiplex PCR, the TCRdb table keeps only in-frame clones and is missing some. The sample carries 65,000 to 95,000 clones, approximately 86% recorded once. This specimen consisted of CD4+ or CD8+ T cells sorted from blood, obtained in a trial of the OX40 agonist ivuxolimab. Receptors were obtained from an adult with an advanced solid tumor such as melanoma, head and neck, liver or kidney cancer.

This chain connects TRBV7-3 to TRBJ1-1; no clear D. This CDR3 comprises 14 residues. Between the trimmed V and J ends, which lost 4 bases and 3 bases, there was a span of 12 bases. Per the germline V gene, CDR1 is SGHTA and CDR2 is FQGTGA. DNA of the CDR3: TGTGCCAGCAGCTCCACGGGCTGGGACACTGAAGCTTTCTTT. Translating it yields CASSSTGWDTEAFF.

The V and J genes are TRBV27 and TRBJ2-1; maybe TRBD1 (6 bases). Per germline, CDR1 MNHEY and CDR2 SMNVEV (reference sequence). V dropped 4 bases and J dropped 3 bases, with 10 bases sitting between them. CDR3 length: 14 amino acids. Written as DNA, the CDR3 is TGTGCCAGCAGTTCGTACAGGGTCTACAATGAGCAGTTCTTC. Translated: CASSSYRVYNEQFF.

The V gene is TRBV2, the J gene TRBJ2-2; a weak D match, TRBD2 (6 bases). CDR3 length equals 15 residues. Germline-derived CDR1 and CDR2 are SNHLY and FYNNEI. The ends were cut back, 5 bases at V and 1 base at J, with 11 bases in the middle. The CDR3, as DNA: TGTGCCAGCAGTTCCGGGACTCTGAACACCGGGGAGCTGTTTTTT. Amino acid sequence: CASSSGTLNTGELFF.

Only one count was recorded for this clone. The rearrangement uses TRBV19 and TRBJ1-1; the D is unclear. V was trimmed by 2 bases and J by 0 bases, leaving 7 bases between them. Looked up from germline, CDR1 is LNHDA and CDR2 is SQIVND (reference sequence). The CDR3 extends over 14 amino acids. CDR3 region: CASSINAVNTEAFF. The CDR3 nucleotides read TGTGCCAGTAGTATAAATGCGGTGAACACTGAAGCTTTCTTT. The entire variable domain, with the rest obtained from reference TRBV19 and TRBJ1-1, is as follows: DGGITQSPKYLFRKEGQNVTLSCEQNLNHDAMYWYRQDPGQGLRLIYYSQIVNDFQKGDIAEGYSVSREKKESFPLTVTSAQKNPTAFYLCASSINAVNTEAFFGQGTRLTVV.

This chain links TRBV27 with TRBJ2-5, with TRBD1 matching 9 bases. V lost 2 bases to trimming and J lost 3 bases; unmatched junction nucleotides: 7. The CDR3 is 16 residues long. Germline assignment: CDR1 MNHEY and CDR2 SMNVEV (reference sequence). The DNA of the CDR3 is TGTGCCAGCAGTTTAATAGCCGGGACAGGGAAAGAGACCCAGTACTTC. Translated: CASSLIAGTGKETQYF.

The chain joins TRBV11-2 to TRBJ2-7; a possible D gene is TRBD1 (6 bases). Germline values: CDR1 SGHAT, CDR2 FQNNGV. V was clipped by 5 bases and J by 2 bases, with 10 bases between them. CDR3 length: 13 amino acids. The CDR3 DNA reads as TGTGCCAGCAGCCTAACAGGGCCCTACGAGCAGTACTTC. Its protein is CASSLTGPYEQYF.

This sequence joins TRBV5-5 and TRBJ1-2, with a possible D match to TRBD1 (6 bases). Germline CDR1 is SGHKS and CDR2 is YYEKEE (reference sequence). There are 15 residues in the CDR3. Trimming left V 2 bases short and J 2 bases short, with 13 bases between. CDR3 sequence: CASSLSPDSNYGYTF. In DNA, the CDR3 is TGTGCCAGCAGCTTATCCCCGGACAGCAACTATGGCTACACCTTC. The variable domain in full, with the rest retrieved from reference TRBV5-5 and TRBJ1-2, is DAGVTQSPTHLIKTRGQQVTLRCSPISGHKSVSWYQQVLGQGPQFIFQYYEKEERGRGNFPDRFSARQFPNYSSELNVNALLLGDSALYLCASSLSPDSNYGYTFGSGTRLTVV.

This clone was seen more than once but under ten times. V and J are TRBV7-3 and TRBJ2-2; D remains unclear. Germline assignment: CDR1 SGHTA and CDR2 FQGTGA. V was pared by 0 bases and J by 4 bases, with 9 bases between. The CDR3 has 15 residues. CDR3 DNA: TGTGCCAGCAGCTTAACTGCGCAGGCCACCGGGGAGCTGTTTTTT. Translated, it gives CASSLTAQATGELFF.

The gene calls are TRBV12-5 and TRBJ1-6, with no clear D. The CDR3 runs 14 residues. CDR1 is LGHNT, CDR2 FRNRAP, per germline. Trimming took 2 bases from V and 6 from J, leaving 8 bases between them. The CDR3 reads CASGLQTLNSPLHF. For the CDR3, the DNA is TGTGCTAGTGGTTTGCAGACCCTTAATTCACCCCTCCACTTT.

The CDR3 spells CASSSRLAGDTDTQYF. The CDR3 nucleotides read TGTGCCAGCAGTTCTAGACTAGCGGGAGACACAGATACGCAGTATTTT. This chain links TRBV6-5 with TRBJ2-3; 12 bases are shared with TRBD2. The CDR3 length is 16 residues. CDR1 MNHEY and CDR2 SVGAGI come from the germline V gene. With 4 bases clipped from V and 2 bases from J, the junction kept 4 bases outside the gene matches.

The V and J genes are TRBV4-1 and TRBJ1-4, with D tentatively TRBD1 (6 bases). The CDR3 runs to 12 residues. The V gene's germline CDR1 is MGHRA and CDR2 YSYEKL. Trimming pared 7 bases from V and 12 bases from J, leaving 15 bases between. The CDR3 region has the DNA TGCGCCAGCACCCTCGGGGGCGGGGAACTGTTTTTT. Translation gives CASTLGGGELFF.

The rearrangement links TRBV6-5 to TRBJ2-5, with no clear D. The J call may be mistaken, given a closer DNA end match to TRBJ2-7. The length of the CDR3 is 13 residues. Germline-derived CDR1 and CDR2 are MNHEY and SVGAGI. CDR3 loop: CASSPDNPYEQYF. CDR3 DNA: TGTGCCAGCAGCCCCGACAACCCCTACGAGCAGTACTTC.

Remarks on this clone: An end of the junction does not agree with germline; a read error may underlie this. J is TRBJ2-7 and V is TRBV7-2; D ambiguous. CDR3 length: 11 residues. CDR1 and CDR2 (germline): SGHTA, FQGNSA. Here the CDR3 reads CASSLHLPNRF. CDR3 sequence (DNA): TGTGCCAGCAGCTTACATCTCCCCAACCGCTTC. The full variable domain, in which reference TRBV7-2 and TRBJ2-7 provide the parts outside the CDR3, is GAGVSQSPSNKVTEKGKDVELRCDPISGHTALYWYRQSLGQGLEFLIYFQGNSAPDKSGLPSDRFSAERTGGSVSTLTIQRTQQEDSAVYLCASSLHLPNRFGPGTRLTVT.

V and J are TRBV28 and TRBJ1-4; D is possibly TRBD1 (5 bases). The CDR3 has 14 amino acids. The V end lost 5 bases, the J end lost 3 bases, and 10 bases lay between the germline ends. Looked up from germline, CDR1 is MDHEN and CDR2 is SYDVKM. CDR3 nucleotide sequence: TGTGCCAGCAGTCGCGGGGCATCTAATGAAAAACTGTTTTTT. It codes for CASSRGASNEKLFF.

This chain uses TRBV28 with TRBJ2-1; D is unresolved. Germline loops: CDR1 MDHEN, CDR2 SYDVKM. This CDR3 is built from 14 residues. Trimming removed 3 bases from V and 7 bases from J, with 13 bases in between. CDR3 coding DNA: TGTGCCAGCAGTTTGGGTCTAGATAGTAATGAGCAGTTCTTC. Translation: CASSLGLDSNEQFF.

The genes are TRBV7-9 and TRBJ2-1; 9 nucleotides line up with TRBD2. The CDR3 is 16 amino acids. Germline values: CDR1 SEHNR, CDR2 FQNEAQ (reference sequence). V dropped 4 bases and J dropped 1; count of bases not matched to a gene: 5. The CDR3 here is CASSSSSGISYNEQFF. The CDR3 nucleotides read TGTGCCAGCAGCTCCTCTAGCGGGATTTCCTACAATGAGCAGTTCTTC.

The chain employs TRBV5-4 and TRBJ2-3; D gene unclear. In germline, CDR1 is SGHNT, CDR2 YYREEE (reference sequence). V was clipped by 4 bases and J by 2 bases, with 8 bases between them. The CDR3 is made up of 13 amino acids. The CDR3: CASSLTLTDTQYF. In DNA form, the CDR3 reads TGTGCCAGCAGCCTGACGCTCACAGATACGCAGTATTTT.

The chain uses TRBV2 and TRBJ2-7; no firm D call. V shed 6 bases and J shed 2 bases, with 11 bases lying between them. CDR1 is SNHLY, CDR2 FYNNEI, per germline. This CDR3 region has 13 residues. The CDR3 reads CASRPRSTYEQYF. For the CDR3, the DNA is TGTGCCAGCAGACCGAGATCTACCTACGAGCAGTACTTC.

This clone was counted between two and nine times. J is TRBJ2-2 and V is TRBV7-3; 9 bases agree with TRBD2. This CDR3 has 14 residues. The germline V gene encodes CDR1 SGHTA and CDR2 FQGTGA. V was pared by 7 bases and J by 7 bases, with 7 bases of the junction left unmatched. CDR3 in amino acids: CASTNSGGFGELFF. CDR3 nucleotides: TGTGCCAGCACCAATAGCGGGGGCTTCGGGGAGCTGTTTTTT.

The chain employs TRBV7-9 and TRBJ2-2; D unclear. This CDR3 region has 13 residues. The V and J ends lost 2 bases and 6 bases respectively, with 7 bases between them. Germline CDR1 is SEHNR and CDR2 is FQNEAQ (reference sequence). In nucleotides, the CDR3 is TGTGCCAGCAGCTTAACGGCCTCCGGGGAGCTGTTTTTT. This sequence encodes CASSLTASGELFF.

The V gene is TRBV7-9, the J gene TRBJ1-5; no clear D gene. This CDR3 has 16 residues. V lost 0 bases, J lost 1 base, and 10 bases lay in between. Germline CDR1 is SEHNR and CDR2 is FQNEAQ (reference sequence). CDR3 in DNA: TGTGCCAGCAGCTTAGCGTTAGGACGAAGCAATCAGCCCCAGCATTTT. It specifies CASSLALGRSNQPQHF.

The rearrangement links TRBV7-2 to TRBJ2-3; D is ambiguous. There are 12 residues in the CDR3. Germline lookup yields CDR1 SGHTA and CDR2 FQGNSA. The V gene lost 3 bases and the J gene lost 2 bases, with 3 bases spanning the gap. CDR3: CASSLPTDTQYF. In DNA, the CDR3 is TGTGCCAGCAGCTTGCCCACAGATACGCAGTATTTT.

This clone appeared a single time. The chain recombines TRBV27 with TRBJ2-7; D might be TRBD2 (5 bases). The CDR3 extends over 13 amino acids. CDR1 MNHEY and CDR2 SMNVEV come from the germline V gene (reference sequence). Trimming shortened V by 5 bases and J by 4 bases, and 12 bases separated the two germline ends. CDR3 DNA sequence: TGTGCCAGCAGTAACGCCCCGGGGTACGAGCAGTACTTC. Translating gives CASSNAPGYEQYF.

This chain connects TRBV11-2 to TRBJ2-4; D is unresolved. CDR1 and CDR2 from the germline V gene are SGHAT and FQNNGV. Trimming left V 4 bases short and J 3 bases short, with 10 bases between. The length of the CDR3 is 14 residues. The CDR3 spells CASSSLVDKNIQYF. The CDR3 bases are TGTGCCAGCAGCTCCTTGGTGGACAAAAACATTCAGTACTTC.

The chain has TRBV7-9 and TRBJ1-4; tentative D call: TRBD1 (5 bases). Germline assignment: CDR1 SEHNR and CDR2 FQNEAQ (reference sequence). The V gene lost 2 bases and the J gene lost 5 bases, with 15 bases spanning the gap. This CDR3 region has 16 residues. Here the CDR3 reads CASSLNSGGRNEKLFF. CDR3 sequence (DNA): TGTGCCAGCAGCTTAAACTCGGGGGGACGCAATGAAAAACTGTTTTTT.

This chain links TRBV11-3 with TRBJ2-7; the D gene is possibly TRBD1 (6 bases). CDR1 SGHNT and CDR2 YENEEA come from the germline V gene. V lost 7 bases and J lost 4, with 20 bases in between. The CDR3 covers 15 residues. CDR3 loop: CASNKGVTGLYEQYF. The CDR3 DNA is TGTGCCAGCAACAAGGGAGTTACAGGGTTATACGAGCAGTACTTC.

J is TRBJ2-5 and V is TRBV19, with TRBD2 identical over 13 bases. Germline trimming cut 9 bases from V and 4 bases from J; bases unmatched to any gene: 20. The CDR3 is 19 residues long. Germline V gene lookup returns CDR1 LNHDA and CDR2 SQIVND (reference sequence). CDR3 DNA: TGTGCCAGCGCAATCGGGACTAGCGGGATGGGGAGCCTCATAGAGACCCAGTACTTC. Translating gives CASAIGTSGMGSLIETQYF.

The rearrangement joins TRBV7-9 to TRBJ1-3; 9 nucleotides agree with TRBD1. Germline values: CDR1 SEHNR, CDR2 FQNEAQ (reference sequence). The CDR3 consists of 15 residues. The junction had 5 bases not matched to a gene; V was cut back by 5 bases and J by 3 bases. CDR3 loop: CASSTRDRVGNTIYF. CDR3 coding DNA: TGTGCCAGCAGCACCCGGGACAGGGTTGGAAACACCATATATTTT.